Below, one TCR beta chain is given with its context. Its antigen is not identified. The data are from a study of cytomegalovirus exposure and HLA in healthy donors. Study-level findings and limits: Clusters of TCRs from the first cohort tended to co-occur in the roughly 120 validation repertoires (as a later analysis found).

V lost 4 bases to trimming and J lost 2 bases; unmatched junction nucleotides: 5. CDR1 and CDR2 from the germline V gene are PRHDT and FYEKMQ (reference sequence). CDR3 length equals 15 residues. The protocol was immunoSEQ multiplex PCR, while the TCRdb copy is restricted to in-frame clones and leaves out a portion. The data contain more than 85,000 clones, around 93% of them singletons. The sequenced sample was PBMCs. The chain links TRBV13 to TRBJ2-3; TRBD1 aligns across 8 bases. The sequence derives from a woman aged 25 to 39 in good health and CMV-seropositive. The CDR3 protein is CASSSTGADTDTQYF. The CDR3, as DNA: TGTGCCAGCAGCTCGACAGGGGCTGACACAGATACGCAGTATTTT.